These 18 T cell receptor beta chains originate from one sample sequenced in a study of T cell repertoires in aging, cancer and after chemotherapy. Rearranged V-D-J TRB sequences were amplified with a mixed TRB-A/B primer pool. In TCRdb, the multiplex PCR reads were re-called with MiXCR into one record per CDR3 protein. The sample carries some 5,000 distinct CDR3 sequences, about 20% recorded once. TCR beta rearrangements were amplified from peripheral blood genomic DNA. The sample was blood. These receptors were collected from a human donor in good health. The donor label of this sample is uncertain.

The chain is built from TRBV7-3 and TRBJ2-1; 8 bases line up with TRBD2. Unmatched junction bases numbered 5, after V lost 2 bases and J lost 5 bases. This CDR3 has 15 amino acids. Germline CDR1 reads SGHTA; CDR2 reads FQGTGA. As DNA, the CDR3 is TGTGCCAGCAGCTTATTGGTAGCGGGGCACAATGAGCAGTTCTTC. Protein sequence: CASSLLVAGHNEQFF.

About this clonotype: The junction and the germline gene differ at one end; a read error may be behind it. The chain is built from TRBV7-6 and TRBJ1-1; 9 positions agree with TRBD1. This CDR3 region has 15 residues. Germline lookup yields CDR1 SGHVS and CDR2 FNYEAQ. The CDR3, as DNA: TGTGCCAGCAGCCCAAGACAGGGGGGGGGCACTGAAGTTTTCTTT. Translating gives CASSPRQGGGTEVFF.

V gene TRBV9 combines with J gene TRBJ1-5, with no clear D. V lost 4 bases and J 2 bases, leaving 10 bases between the germline ends. The CDR3 totals 14 residues. The germline V gene has CDR1 SGDLS and CDR2 YYNGEE. In DNA, the CDR3 is TGTGCCAGCAGCTCGCGACGGGGCAATCAGCCCCAGCATTTT. It specifies CASSSRRGNQPQHF.

This clonotype was observed at least ten times. The chain couples TRBV18 to TRBJ1-1, with a possible D match to TRBD1 (5 bases). This CDR3 has 15 residues. CDR1 KGHSH and CDR2 LQKENI come from the germline V gene. Trimming pared 2 bases from V and 7 bases from J, leaving 17 bases between. CDR3 in amino acids: CASSPSARGRSEAFF. CDR3 in DNA: TGTGCCAGCTCACCATCTGCGAGGGGCCGAAGTGAAGCTTTCTTT.

The chain is built from TRBV11-2 and TRBJ2-7; D is ambiguous. This CDR3 has 10 amino acids. Germline lookup yields CDR1 SGHAT and CDR2 FQNNGV. V was cut by 2 bases and J by 9 bases, with 5 bases left in between. For the CDR3, the DNA is TGTGCCAGCAGCTTACACCGGCAGTACTTC. The encoded protein is CASSLHRQYF. The variable domain in full, completed from reference TRBV11-2 and TRBJ2-7, reads EAGVAQSPRYKIIEKRQSVAFWCNPISGHATLYWYQQILGQGPKLLIQFQNNGVVDDSQLPKDRFSAERLKGVDSTLKIQPAKLEDSAVYLCASSLHRQYFGPGTRLTVT.

This clonotype is medium-sized in the sample. This chain links TRBV5-5 with TRBJ1-4; D ambiguous. V was trimmed by 4 bases and J by 8 bases, leaving 18 bases between them. The CDR3 consists of 15 residues. Germline V gene sequence: CDR1 SGHKS, CDR2 YYEKEE (reference sequence). CDR3 residues: CASSPGATIPEKLFF. The CDR3 region has the DNA TGTGCCAGCAGCCCCGGCGCGACAATTCCGGAAAAACTGTTTTTT. Supplemented by reference TRBV5-5 and TRBJ1-4, the full variable domain reads DAGVTQSPTHLIKTRGQQVTLRCSPISGHKSVSWYQQVLGQGPQFIFQYYEKEERGRGNFPDRFSARQFPNYSSELNVNALLLGDSALYLCASSPGATIPEKLFFGSGTQLSVL.

The chain is built from TRBV9 and TRBJ2-4, with 9 bases aligning to TRBD1. The CDR3 contains 16 residues. Germline values: CDR1 SGDLS, CDR2 YYNGEE. The ends lost 4 bases at V and 1 base at J; junction bases unmatched: 6. For the CDR3, the DNA is TGTGCCAGCAGCCCTAACAGGGGGCTGGCCAAAAACATTCAGTACTTC. It translates to CASSPNRGLAKNIQYF.

This clonotype is termed medium-sized (0.01 to 0.1%). The V gene is TRBV12-3 or TRBV12-4, the J gene TRBJ2-3; 16 bases agree with TRBD2. The CDR3 is 17 residues long. V lost 5 bases to trimming and J lost 4 bases; unmatched junction nucleotides: 6. CDR3 coding DNA: TGTGCCAGCAGTCGTCCGGGACTAGCGGGGGGGGCAGATACGCAGTATTTT. It specifies CASSRPGLAGGADTQYF.

By share of the sample, this clonotype is medium-sized. The CDR3 here is CASSSGRAAEQYF. The CDR3 bases are TGTGCCAGCAGCTCCGGGAGGGCAGCCGAGCAGTACTTC. The V and J genes are TRBV7-9 and TRBJ2-7; 8 bases line up with TRBD2. The CDR3 sequence is 13 residues long. The ends lost 4 bases at V and 6 bases at J; junction bases unmatched: 5. CDR1 is SEHNR, CDR2 FQNEAQ, per germline (reference sequence).

By share, this clonotype counts as medium-sized. The V and J genes are TRBV24-1 and TRBJ2-3; 7 positions agree with TRBD2. Germline V gene data show CDR1 as KGHDR and CDR2 as SFDVKD. The CDR3 spans 14 residues. The junction had 3 bases not matched to a gene; V was cut back by 4 bases and J by 3 bases. CDR3 region: CATSDVLATDTQYF. The CDR3 region has the DNA TGTGCCACCAGTGACGTACTAGCGACAGATACGCAGTATTTT.

This clonotype is medium-sized (0.01 to 0.1%) in the sample. The chain combines TRBV29-1 with TRBJ2-1, with TRBD2 matching over 12 bases. The germline V gene has CDR1 SQVTM and CDR2 ANQGSEA. The CDR3 spans 13 residues. The V and J ends lost 5 bases and 9 bases, in that order; junction bases with no gene match: 5. The CDR3, as DNA: TGCAGCGTTCGACTAGCGGGAGAGGGTGAGCAGTTCTTC. It is translated as CSVRLAGEGEQFF.

This clonotype has just a few counts. J is TRBJ2-1 and V is TRBV11-2; tentative D call: TRBD1 (5 bases). The germline gives CDR1 SGHAT, CDR2 FQNNGV. The length of the CDR3 is 12 residues. The V and J ends lost 0 bases and 9 bases respectively, with 6 bases between them. The CDR3 DNA is TGTGCCAGCAGCTTAGAAGGGGTTGAGCAGTTCTTC. Its protein is CASSLEGVEQFF.

This clonotype ranks as medium-sized. The chain uses TRBV5-6 and TRBJ2-1, with TRBD2 matching 13 bases. The ends lost 5 bases at V and 0 bases at J; junction bases unmatched: 8. The CDR3 has 18 residues. From germline, CDR1 is SGHDT and CDR2 YYEEEE. CDR3 sequence: CASSRTSGGAGSYNEQFF. DNA of the CDR3: TGTGCCAGCAGTCGAACTAGCGGGGGGGCCGGCTCCTACAATGAGCAGTTCTTC. The entire variable domain, with the rest obtained from reference TRBV5-6 and TRBJ2-1, is as follows: DAGVTQSPTHLIKTRGQQVTLRCSPKSGHDTVSWYQQALGQGPQFIFQYYEEEERQRGNFPDRFSGHQFPNYSSELNVNALLLGDSALYLCASSRTSGGAGSYNEQFFGPGTRLTVL.

By share, this clonotype ranks as medium-sized. The gene calls are TRBV19 and TRBJ2-3; D unresolved. CDR1 and CDR2 from the germline V gene are LNHDA and SQIVND (reference sequence). The CDR3 totals 13 residues. Trimming removed 2 bases from V and 2 bases from J, with 5 bases in between. DNA for the CDR3: TGTGCCAGTAGTATACCCCCCACAGATACGCAGTATTTT. Translating it yields CASSIPPTDTQYF. Complete variable domain (other parts from reference TRBV19 and TRBJ2-3): DGGITQSPKYLFRKEGQNVTLSCEQNLNHDAMYWYRQDPGQGLRLIYYSQIVNDFQKGDIAEGYSVSREKKESFPLTVTSAQKNPTAFYLCASSIPPTDTQYFGPGTRLTVL.

This clonotype was detected a few times. V usage is TRBV28 and J usage is TRBJ2-3; D is possibly TRBD2 (6 bases). The CDR3 runs 14 residues. CDR1 is MDHEN and CDR2 is SYDVKM in the germline V gene. The germline V and J ends were trimmed by 6 bases and 6 bases, with 16 bases remaining between them. CDR3 sequence (DNA): TGTGCCAGCAGCCGGGAGCGGTGGAGGGATACGCAGTATTTT. Protein: CASSRERWRDTQYF.

The chain uses TRBV28 and TRBJ1-1, with D unclear. Germline CDR1 is MDHEN and CDR2 is SYDVKM. V lost 3 bases and J 4 bases, leaving 9 bases between the germline ends. The CDR3 has 13 residues. CDR3 region: CASSFGRTTEAFF. The DNA of the CDR3 is TGTGCCAGCAGTTTCGGGCGGACCACTGAAGCTTTCTTT.

There are many counts of this clonotype. The V gene is TRBV7-9, the J gene TRBJ2-3; no clear D. Germline loops: CDR1 SEHNR, CDR2 FQNEAQ (reference sequence). The CDR3 extends over 13 amino acids. Trimming took 7 bases from V and 3 from J, leaving 11 bases between them. The CDR3 sequence: CASTFKFTDTQYF. The CDR3 coding sequence is TGTGCCAGCACCTTCAAGTTTACAGATACGCAGTATTTT. Using reference TRBV7-9 and TRBJ2-3 for the parts outside the CDR3, the full variable domain is DTGVSQNPRHKITKRGQNVTFRCDPISEHNRLYWYRQTLGQGPEFLTYFQNEAQLEKSRLLSDRFSAERPKGSFSTLEIQRTEQGDSAMYLCASTFKFTDTQYFGPGTRLTVL.

This clonotype is medium-sized within its sample. CDR3 coding DNA: TGTGCCAGTAGTATCCTACGGGGCCGTCCTGACACCGGGGAGCTGTTTTTT. Translated: CASSILRGRPDTGELFF. The rearrangement uses TRBV19 and TRBJ2-2; the D call may be TRBD1 or TRBD2 (5 bases each). The germline CDR1 and CDR2 sequences are LNHDA and SQIVND (reference sequence). The CDR3 is 17 residues long. Deletions cut 3 bases from V and 3 bases from J, with 17 bases between.